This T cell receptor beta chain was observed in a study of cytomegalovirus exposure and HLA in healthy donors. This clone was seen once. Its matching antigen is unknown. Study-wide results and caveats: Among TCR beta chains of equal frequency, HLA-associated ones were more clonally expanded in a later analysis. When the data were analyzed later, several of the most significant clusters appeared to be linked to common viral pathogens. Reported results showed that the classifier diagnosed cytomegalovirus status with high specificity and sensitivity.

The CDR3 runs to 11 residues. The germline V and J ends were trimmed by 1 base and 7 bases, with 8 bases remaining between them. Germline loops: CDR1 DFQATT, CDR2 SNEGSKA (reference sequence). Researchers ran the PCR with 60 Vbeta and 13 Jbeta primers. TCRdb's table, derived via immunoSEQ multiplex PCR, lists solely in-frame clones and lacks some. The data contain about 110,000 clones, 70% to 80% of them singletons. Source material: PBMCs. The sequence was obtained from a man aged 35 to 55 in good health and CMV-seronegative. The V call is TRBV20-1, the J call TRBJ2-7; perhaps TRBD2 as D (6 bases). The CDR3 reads CSARGAGEQYF. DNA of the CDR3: TGCAGTGCTAGAGGTGCGGGGGAGCAGTACTTC.